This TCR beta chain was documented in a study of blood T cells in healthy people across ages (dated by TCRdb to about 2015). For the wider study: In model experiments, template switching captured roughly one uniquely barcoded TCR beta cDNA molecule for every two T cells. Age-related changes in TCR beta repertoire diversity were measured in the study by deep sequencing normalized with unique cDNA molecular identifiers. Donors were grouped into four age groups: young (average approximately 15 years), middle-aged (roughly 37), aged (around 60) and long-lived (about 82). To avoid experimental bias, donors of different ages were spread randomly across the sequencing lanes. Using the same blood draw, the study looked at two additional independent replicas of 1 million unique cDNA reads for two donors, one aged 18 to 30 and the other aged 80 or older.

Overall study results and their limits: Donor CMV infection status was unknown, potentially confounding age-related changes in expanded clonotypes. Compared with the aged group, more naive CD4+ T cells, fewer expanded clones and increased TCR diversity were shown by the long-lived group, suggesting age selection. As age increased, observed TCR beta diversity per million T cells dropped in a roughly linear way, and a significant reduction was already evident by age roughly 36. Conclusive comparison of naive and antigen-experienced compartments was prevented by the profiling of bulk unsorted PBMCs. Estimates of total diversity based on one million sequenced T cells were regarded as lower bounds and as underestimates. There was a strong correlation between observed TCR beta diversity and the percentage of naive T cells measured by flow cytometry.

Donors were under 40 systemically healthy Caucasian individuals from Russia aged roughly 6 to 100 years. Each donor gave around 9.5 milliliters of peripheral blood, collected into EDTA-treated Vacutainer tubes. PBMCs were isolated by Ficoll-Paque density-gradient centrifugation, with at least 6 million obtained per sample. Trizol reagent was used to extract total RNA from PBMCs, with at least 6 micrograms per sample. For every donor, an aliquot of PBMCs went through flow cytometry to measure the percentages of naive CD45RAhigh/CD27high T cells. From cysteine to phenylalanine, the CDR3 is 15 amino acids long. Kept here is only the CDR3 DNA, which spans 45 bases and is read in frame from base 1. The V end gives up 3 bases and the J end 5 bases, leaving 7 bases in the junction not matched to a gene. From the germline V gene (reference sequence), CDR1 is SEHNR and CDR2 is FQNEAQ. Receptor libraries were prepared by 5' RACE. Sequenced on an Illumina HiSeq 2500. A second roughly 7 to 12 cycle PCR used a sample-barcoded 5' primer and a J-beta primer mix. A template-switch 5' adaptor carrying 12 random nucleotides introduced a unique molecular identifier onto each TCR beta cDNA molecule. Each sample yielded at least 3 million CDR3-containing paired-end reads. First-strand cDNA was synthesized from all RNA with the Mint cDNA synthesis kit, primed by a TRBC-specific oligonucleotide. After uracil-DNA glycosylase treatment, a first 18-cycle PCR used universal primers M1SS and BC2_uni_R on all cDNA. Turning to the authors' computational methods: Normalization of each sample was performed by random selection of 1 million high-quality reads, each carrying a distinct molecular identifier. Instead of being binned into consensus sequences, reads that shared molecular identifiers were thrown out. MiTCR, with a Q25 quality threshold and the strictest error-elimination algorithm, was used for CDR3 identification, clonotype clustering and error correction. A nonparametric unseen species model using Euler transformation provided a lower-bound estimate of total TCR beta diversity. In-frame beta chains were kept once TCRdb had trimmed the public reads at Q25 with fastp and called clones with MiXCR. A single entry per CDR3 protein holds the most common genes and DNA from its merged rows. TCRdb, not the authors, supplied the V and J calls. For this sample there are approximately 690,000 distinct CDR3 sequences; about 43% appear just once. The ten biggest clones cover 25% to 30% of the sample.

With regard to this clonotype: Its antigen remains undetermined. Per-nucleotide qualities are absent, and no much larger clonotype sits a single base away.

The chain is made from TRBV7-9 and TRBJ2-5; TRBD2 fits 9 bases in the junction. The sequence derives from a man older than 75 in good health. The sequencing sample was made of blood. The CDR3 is CASSFEGGGAETQYF. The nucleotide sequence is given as TGTGCCAGCAGCTTCGAAGGCGGGGGGGCTGAGACCCAGTACTTC.